The 30 T cell receptor beta chains given below trace back to one sample, sequenced in a study of blood T cells in healthy people across ages. PCR was performed a second time for about 7 to 12 cycles using a sample-barcoded 5' primer and a J-beta primer mix. TCRdb re-called the 5' RACE reads with MiXCR, one entry per CDR3 protein. The data show fewer than 950,000 distinct CDR3 sequences, under 40% seen once. The sequenced sample consisted of blood. These TCRs come from a young man in good health.

This clonotype has only a few counts. The rearrangement links TRBV20-1 to TRBJ2-3; a possible D gene is TRBD2 (6 bases). The CDR3 covers 15 residues. V was pared by 6 bases and J by 2 bases, with 18 bases between. CDR1 and CDR2 (germline): DFQATT, SNEGSKA (reference sequence). CDR3 protein: CSAIPLAIATDTQYF. CDR3 DNA: TGCAGTGCCATTCCCCTAGCGATCGCCACAGATACGCAGTATTTT.

This rearrangement joins TRBV12-3 or TRBV12-4 to TRBJ1-1; D remains unclear. This CDR3 contains 12 residues. Deletions cut 7 bases from V and 6 bases from J, with 12 bases between. Here the CDR3 DNA reads TGTGCCAGCAATTTGGCTGGGGCTGAAGCTTTCTTT. It yields the protein CASNLAGAEAFF.

This clonotype was counted a few times. The V gene is TRBV4-1, the J gene TRBJ2-4; D gene unclear. This CDR3 is 13 amino acids long. Trimming removed 3 bases from V and 13 bases from J, with 16 bases in between. Germline V lookup: CDR1 MGHRA, CDR2 YSYEKL. The CDR3 loop reads CASSHKMVGEQYF. For the CDR3, the DNA is TGCGCCAGCAGCCACAAGATGGTTGGCGAACAGTACTTC.

The V gene is TRBV5-1, the J gene TRBJ1-1; maybe TRBD1 (6 bases). The V end was cut by 4 bases, the J end by 11 bases, with 24 bases between. Germline V lookup: CDR1 SGHRS, CDR2 YFSETQ. This CDR3 has 15 amino acids. CDR3 protein: CASSAGGDTRVEAFF. Written as DNA, the CDR3 is TGCGCCAGCAGCGCCGGAGGGGACACAAGAGTAGAGGCTTTCTTT. The entire variable domain, with the rest obtained from reference TRBV5-1 and TRBJ1-1, is as follows: KAGVTQTPRYLIKTRGQQVTLSCSPISGHRSVSWYQQTPGQGLQFLFEYFSETQRNKGNFPGRFSGRQFSNSRSEMNVSTLELGDSALYLCASSAGGDTRVEAFFGQGTRLTVV.

This clonotype was detected only once. This could be a read error, since a much larger clone is one nucleotide away. The V and J genes are TRBV4-2 and TRBJ2-7, with D possibly matching TRBD2 (6 bases). The J call is in doubt because the DNA end fits TRBJ2-1 better. Germline CDR1 and CDR2: LGHNA and YNFKEQ. The CDR3 spans 19 residues. This chain's CDR3 is CASSQIRTKDHRYSYEQFF. In nucleotides, the CDR3 is TGTGCCAGCAGCCAGATCCGGACTAAGGACCACCGATACTCCTACGAGCAGTTCTTC.

The chain's CDR3 is CASSPRDTSTDTQYF. CDR3 coding DNA: TGTGCCAGCTCACCACGGGACACGAGCACAGATACGCAGTATTTT. The chain has TRBV18 and TRBJ2-3; maybe TRBD1 (6 bases). Between the trimmed V and J ends, which lost 1 base and 0 bases, there was a span of 8 bases. The CDR3 is made up of 15 amino acids. Germline V gene sequence: CDR1 KGHSH, CDR2 LQKENI.

This clonotype has just a few counts. The rearrangement uses TRBV6-2 or TRBV6-3 and TRBJ2-7; the match to TRBD2 covers 7 bases. CDR1 MNHEY and CDR2 SVGEGT come from the germline V gene. Trimming removed 2 bases from V and 4 bases from J; junction bases left unmatched: 5. The CDR3 covers 14 residues. The CDR3 bases are TGTGCCAGCAGTTACCCGGGAGCGGGGTACGAGCAGTACTTC. Its translation: CASSYPGAGYEQYF.

The J gene is TRBJ2-5, the V gene TRBV28, with TRBD1 matching over 8 bases. The CDR3 is made up of 14 amino acids. The J segment lost 11 bases and the V segment lost 5 bases, leaving 13 bases of the junction unmatched. Per germline, CDR1 MDHEN and CDR2 SYDVKM. The CDR3 nucleotides are TGTGCCAGCAGTCAGGGGGCGGCGTACAATGAGCAGTACTTC. Translated, it gives CASSQGAAYNEQYF.

The rearrangement links TRBV7-2 to TRBJ2-1; D is perhaps TRBD1 (5 bases). The CDR3 consists of 14 residues. The germline CDR1 and CDR2 sequences are SGHTA and FQGNSA. Between the trimmed V and J ends, which lost 5 bases and 9 bases, there was a span of 17 bases. In DNA form, the CDR3 reads TGTGCCAGCAGCCAACAGGACACAGTTGGTGAGCAGTTCTTC. This encodes CASSQQDTVGEQFF.

The J gene is TRBJ2-4, the V gene TRBV28, with D tentatively TRBD1 or TRBD2 (6 bases each). V lost 7 bases to trimming and J lost 8 bases, with 21 bases between them. Germline V gives CDR1 MDHEN, CDR2 SYDVKM. CDR3 length: 15 residues. The CDR3 region is CASKGAQGGEHIQYF. In nucleotides, the CDR3 is TGTGCCAGCAAGGGTGCACAGGGAGGAGAACACATTCAGTACTTC.

There are many counts of this clonotype. The gene calls are TRBV2 and TRBJ2-7; no clear D. In germline, CDR1 is SNHLY, CDR2 FYNNEI. V was cut by 5 bases and J by 4 bases, with 3 bases left in between. There are 10 residues in the CDR3. This CDR3 is CASSTYEQYF. The CDR3 DNA follows: TGTGCCAGCAGTACTTACGAGCAGTACTTC.

The chain links TRBV10-3 to TRBJ2-2; TRBD2 is a possible D gene (6 bases). This CDR3 has 16 residues. V was trimmed by 4 bases and J by 2 bases, leaving 14 bases between them. Per germline, CDR1 ENHRY and CDR2 SYGVKD. CDR3 in amino acids: CAISAEAGGNTGELFF. CDR3 nucleotides: TGTGCCATCAGTGCCGAAGCGGGCGGCAACACCGGGGAGCTGTTTTTT.

This clonotype came up a few times. The chain couples TRBV5-1 to TRBJ2-5, with a tentative D call TRBD2 (5 bases). Germline assignment: CDR1 SGHRS and CDR2 YFSETQ. With 4 bases removed from V and 3 bases from J, the gap between germline ends came to 10 bases. The CDR3 is made up of 13 amino acids. The CDR3: CASSVEAEETQYF. The CDR3 nucleotides are TGCGCCAGCAGCGTGGAGGCTGAAGAGACCCAGTACTTC.

Of note for this clonotype: With a much larger clone just one base away, this may be a read error. The gene calls are TRBV7-2 and TRBJ2-1; maybe TRBD2 (6 bases). This CDR3 is built from 15 residues. CDR1 is SGHTA and CDR2 is FQGNSA in the germline V gene. CDR3 residues: CASSRVGGDYNERFF. For the CDR3, the DNA is TGTGCCAGCAGCCGCGTAGGCGGGGATTACAATGAGCGGTTCTTC.

A few counts support this clonotype. This chain joins TRBV25-1 and TRBJ2-5; D remains ambiguous. Trimming stripped 3 bases from V and 1 base from J, with 15 bases between. Germline V CDR1 and CDR2: MGHDK, SYGVNS. This CDR3 has 16 amino acids. CDR3 in DNA: TGTGCCAGCAGTGAGACGGTGGGTTTGGGCCAAGAGACCCAGTACTTC. The encoded protein is CASSETVGLGQETQYF.

This clonotype was observed a few times. V is TRBV7-9 and J is TRBJ2-7; D gene unclear. V dropped 4 bases and J dropped 2 bases, with 9 bases sitting between them. The CDR3 spans 13 residues. In germline, CDR1 is SEHNR, CDR2 FQNEAQ (reference sequence). The CDR3 region is CASSSEGTYEQYF. CDR3 in DNA: TGTGCCAGCAGCTCGGAAGGGACCTACGAGCAGTACTTC.

With respect to this clonotype: A much larger clonotype is one base distant, so this may be a read error. The chain links TRBV12-3 or TRBV12-4 to TRBJ1-5; D unresolved. This CDR3 has 14 residues. The CDR3 nucleotides are TGTGTCAGCAGTTTTGGGATATCGGATCAGCCCCAGCATTTT. Amino acids: CVSSFGISDQPQHF.

Only a few counts were recorded for this clonotype. This chain links TRBV13 with TRBJ1-4; D is uncertain. The V end lost 2 bases, the J end lost 5 bases, and 9 bases lay between the germline ends. There are 14 residues in the CDR3. Germline loops: CDR1 PRHDT, CDR2 FYEKMQ (reference sequence). In nucleotides, the CDR3 is TGTGCCAGCAGCTTAACCTCAAACAATGAAAAACTGTTTTTT. Translating it yields CASSLTSNNEKLFF.

As to this clonotype: Relative to the germline gene, one junction end is altered; a read error may explain this. V is TRBV29-1 and J is TRBJ2-1, with 7 bases identical to TRBD2. This CDR3 is built from 15 residues. The germline gives CDR1 SQVTM, CDR2 ANQGSEA. CDR3 sequence (DNA): TGCAGCGTCGGGGAGCGGGGTCACTCCTACAGTGAGCAGTTCTTC. Its translation: CSVGERGHSYSEQFF.

With regard to this clonotype: At one of its ends the junction is not consistent with the germline gene, which may arise from a read error. The J gene is TRBJ1-1, the V gene TRBV7-8; D is possibly TRBD1 (5 bases). The CDR3 runs 13 residues. CDR1 is SGHVS and CDR2 is FQNEAQ in the germline V gene. The CDR3 DNA follows: TGTGCCAGCAGCGTAGCCAGGGCTGCCGAAGCTTTCTTT. Its translation is CASSVARAAEAFF.

A few counts support this clonotype. The DNA for the CDR3 is TGTGCCAGCAGTTCCTACCGGGACCGTAGCAATCAGCCCCAGCATTTT. As protein: CASSSYRDRSNQPQHF. The rearrangement uses TRBV12-3 or TRBV12-4 and TRBJ1-5; maybe TRBD1 (5 bases). The CDR3 covers 16 residues. With 4 bases removed from V and 0 bases from J, the gap between germline ends came to 13 bases.

The chain employs TRBV9 and TRBJ1-2; D might be TRBD1 (5 bases). This CDR3 region has 16 residues. Germline V gene data show CDR1 as SGDLS and CDR2 as YYNGEE. Trimming stripped 2 bases from V and 4 bases from J, with 18 bases between. The CDR3 sequence is CASSVGRRDGIYGYTF. In DNA, the CDR3 is TGTGCCAGCAGCGTGGGCAGGAGGGACGGGATCTATGGCTACACCTTC.

This clonotype was picked up many times. The V call is TRBV21-1, the J call TRBJ2-1; TRBD2, as called in the table, went unchecked against the DNA. TRBV21-1 is recorded as a pseudogene. CDR3 length: 16 residues. CDR3 amino acids: CASSHTGTSPYNEQFF. The CDR3 DNA is TGTGCCAGCAGCCATACCGGGACTAGCCCCTACAATGAGCAGTTCTTC.

This CDR3 reads CASSPPGAGTDTQYF. In DNA, the CDR3 is TGTGCCAGCAGCCCCCCGGGGGCCGGCACAGATACGCAGTATTTT. The chain couples TRBV3-1 to TRBJ2-3, with D perhaps being TRBD1 or TRBD2 (6 bases each). Trimming cost V 4 bases and J 1 base, with 12 bases left between them. Germline CDR1 LGHDT, CDR2 YNNKEL (reference sequence). The CDR3 is made up of 15 amino acids.

The genes are TRBV2 and TRBJ2-1, with 8 bases fitting TRBD1. The end of the DNA aligns better with TRBJ2-7, so the J call may be wrong. The CDR3 is made up of 15 amino acids. Germline V gene sequence: CDR1 SNHLY, CDR2 FYNNEI. CDR3 sequence: CASCAGTGPYNEQYF. The CDR3, as DNA: TGTGCCAGCTGCGCCGGGACAGGCCCCTACAATGAGCAGTACTTC.

This clonotype was observed a few times. The rearrangement joins TRBV7-2 to TRBJ2-5; the match to TRBD1 covers 8 bases. The CDR3 has 17 residues. The V gene's germline CDR1 is SGHTA and CDR2 FQGNSA. V gave up 2 bases and J gave up 1 base; unmatched junction bases: 9. Here the CDR3 reads CASSLRPPRGLQETQYF. Written as DNA, the CDR3 is TGTGCCAGCAGCTTAAGGCCCCCCAGGGGGCTCCAAGAGACCCAGTACTTC.

The chain links TRBV5-6 to TRBJ2-2; no clear D. Germline V gene sequence: CDR1 SGHDT, CDR2 YYEEEE. The ends were cut back, 5 bases at V and 3 bases at J, with 11 bases in the middle. The CDR3 has 14 amino acids. CDR3 DNA: TGTGCCAGCAGTGCGCTAAGGGACACCGGGGAGCTGTTTTTT. This encodes CASSALRDTGELFF.

This clonotype was counted only a few times. CDR3 residues: CASSAGTHLNYGYTF. As DNA, the CDR3 is TGTGCCAGCAGTGCCGGGACGCATCTTAACTATGGCTACACCTTC. The chain joins TRBV6-5 to TRBJ1-2; D is possibly TRBD1 (5 bases). This CDR3 has 15 amino acids. The germline V and J ends were trimmed by 5 bases and 1 base, with 14 bases remaining between them. Per germline, CDR1 MNHEY and CDR2 SVGAGI.

DNA of the CDR3: TGCGCCAGCAGCCAAGCCCCGGCAGCGAACACTGAAGCTTTCTTT. Protein product: CASSQAPAANTEAFF. The rearrangement links TRBV4-1 to TRBJ1-1; D is unresolved. CDR1 is MGHRA, CDR2 YSYEKL, per germline. Trimming left V 1 base short and J 1 base short, with 10 bases between. The CDR3 spans 15 residues.

Ten or more counts support this clonotype. This rearrangement joins TRBV12-3 or TRBV12-4 to TRBJ1-4; D is ambiguous. The CDR3 spans 12 residues. V lost 7 bases and J lost 10, with 13 bases in between. The CDR3 is CASTVSTSKLFF. DNA of the CDR3: TGTGCCAGCACCGTGTCCACCTCAAAACTGTTTTTT.